Sequencing of this T cell receptor beta chain was carried out in a study of CD8+CD57+ T cells in acquired aplastic anemia. Study conclusions and caveats: Patient and control CD8+ Simpson's diversity was not significantly different.

The template used for profiling TCR beta VDJ and CDR3 was genomic DNA. TCRdb called the reads again in MiXCR, with one record for every CDR3 protein. The data show 260,000 or so distinct CDR3 sequences, with less than 85% seen just once and less than 50% held by the top ten. In regard to this clonotype: Its antigen is as yet unknown.

The CDR3 runs to 16 residues. V was pared by 1 base and J by 4 bases, with 11 bases between. The germline V gene has CDR1 SGHNT and CDR2 YENEEA. For sequencing, patients were chosen who had shown expansion of CD8+CD57+ cells by flow cytometry. Everyone among the patients had severe acquired aplastic anemia. This TCR was recovered from a human donor with aplastic anemia. The chain recombines TRBV11-3 with TRBJ2-6, with D maybe TRBD1 (6 bases). Sequencing was done on a sample of sorted CD4+, CD8+, or CD8+CD57+ T cells (not recorded which) from PBMCs. CDR3 bases: TGTGCCAGCAGCTTAGCGGGGACATACGGGGCCAACGTCCTGACTTTC. As protein: CASSLAGTYGANVLTF.